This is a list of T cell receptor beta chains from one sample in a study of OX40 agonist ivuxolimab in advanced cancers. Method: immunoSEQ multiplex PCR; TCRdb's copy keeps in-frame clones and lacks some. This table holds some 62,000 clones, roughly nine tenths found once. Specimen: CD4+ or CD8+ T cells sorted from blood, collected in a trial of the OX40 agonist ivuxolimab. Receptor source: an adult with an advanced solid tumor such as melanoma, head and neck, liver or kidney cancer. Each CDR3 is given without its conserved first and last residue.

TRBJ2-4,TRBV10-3,AISESEGSKNIQY
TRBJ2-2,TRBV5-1,ASSLASGFGELF
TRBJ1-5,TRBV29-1,SVGRGDNQPQH
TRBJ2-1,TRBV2,ASSAAINEQF
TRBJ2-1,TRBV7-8,ASSPTSGNPSEQF
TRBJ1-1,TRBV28,ASSFGGFNTEAF
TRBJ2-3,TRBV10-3,AIRTSDLTDTQY
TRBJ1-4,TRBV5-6,ASSSQVLAHDRGDEKLF
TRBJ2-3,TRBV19,ASSIVASDTDTQY
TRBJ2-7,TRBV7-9,ASGVDTSWYEQY
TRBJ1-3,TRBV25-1,ASSEERTGNTIY
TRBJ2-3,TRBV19,ASSIGREGNRNTQY
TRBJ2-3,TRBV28,ASSSHGTDTQY
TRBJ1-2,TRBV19,ASSTGAQANYGYT
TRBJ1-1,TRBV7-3,ASSLSRQGNTEAF
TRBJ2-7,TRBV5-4,ASSNPGRAYEQY
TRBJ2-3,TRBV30,AWSVLLARSTDTQY
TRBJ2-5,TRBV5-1,ASSLDRRDLGRKTQY
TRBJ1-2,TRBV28,ASSLGLGYT
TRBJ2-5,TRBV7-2,ASSIGTSGSQETQY
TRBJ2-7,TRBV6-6,ASQPWGGLGYEQY
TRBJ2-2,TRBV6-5,ASSAVGAGGELF
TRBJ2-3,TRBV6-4,ASSPKPGTQY
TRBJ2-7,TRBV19,ASSGAAGPYEQY
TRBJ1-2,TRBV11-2,ASSPTGYYGYT
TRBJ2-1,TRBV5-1,ASSFGDRDHNEQF
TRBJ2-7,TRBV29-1,SVGQLSEQY
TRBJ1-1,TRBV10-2,ASSEGGNTEAF
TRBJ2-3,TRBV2,ASRGGRADTQY
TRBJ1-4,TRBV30,AWNLGRYEKLF
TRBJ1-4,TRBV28,ASSHRQVGEKLF
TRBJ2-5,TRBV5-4,ASSLAGRGQETQY
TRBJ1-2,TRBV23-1,ASSQYRRGQANYGYT
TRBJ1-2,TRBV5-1,ASSFSENGYT
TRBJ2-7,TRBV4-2,ASSQRTSDYEQY
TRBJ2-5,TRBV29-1,SADSGTQY
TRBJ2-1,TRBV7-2,ASSLAYGDEQF
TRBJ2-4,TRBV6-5,ASSRDIEGIQY
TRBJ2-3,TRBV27,ASSLGVRPGTDTQY
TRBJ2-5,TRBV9,ASSVGSNKVETQY
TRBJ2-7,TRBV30,AWSVLREQY
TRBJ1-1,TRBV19,ASQEGTNTEAF
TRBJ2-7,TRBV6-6,ASGGLGYEQY
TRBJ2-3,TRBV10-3,AISGRGIRTDTQY
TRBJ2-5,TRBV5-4,ASSKPRPSRGQQETQY
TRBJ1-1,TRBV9,ASSAGQQTNTEAF
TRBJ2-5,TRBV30,AWSYGLAGGLGETQY
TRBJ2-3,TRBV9,ASSSDSTDTQY